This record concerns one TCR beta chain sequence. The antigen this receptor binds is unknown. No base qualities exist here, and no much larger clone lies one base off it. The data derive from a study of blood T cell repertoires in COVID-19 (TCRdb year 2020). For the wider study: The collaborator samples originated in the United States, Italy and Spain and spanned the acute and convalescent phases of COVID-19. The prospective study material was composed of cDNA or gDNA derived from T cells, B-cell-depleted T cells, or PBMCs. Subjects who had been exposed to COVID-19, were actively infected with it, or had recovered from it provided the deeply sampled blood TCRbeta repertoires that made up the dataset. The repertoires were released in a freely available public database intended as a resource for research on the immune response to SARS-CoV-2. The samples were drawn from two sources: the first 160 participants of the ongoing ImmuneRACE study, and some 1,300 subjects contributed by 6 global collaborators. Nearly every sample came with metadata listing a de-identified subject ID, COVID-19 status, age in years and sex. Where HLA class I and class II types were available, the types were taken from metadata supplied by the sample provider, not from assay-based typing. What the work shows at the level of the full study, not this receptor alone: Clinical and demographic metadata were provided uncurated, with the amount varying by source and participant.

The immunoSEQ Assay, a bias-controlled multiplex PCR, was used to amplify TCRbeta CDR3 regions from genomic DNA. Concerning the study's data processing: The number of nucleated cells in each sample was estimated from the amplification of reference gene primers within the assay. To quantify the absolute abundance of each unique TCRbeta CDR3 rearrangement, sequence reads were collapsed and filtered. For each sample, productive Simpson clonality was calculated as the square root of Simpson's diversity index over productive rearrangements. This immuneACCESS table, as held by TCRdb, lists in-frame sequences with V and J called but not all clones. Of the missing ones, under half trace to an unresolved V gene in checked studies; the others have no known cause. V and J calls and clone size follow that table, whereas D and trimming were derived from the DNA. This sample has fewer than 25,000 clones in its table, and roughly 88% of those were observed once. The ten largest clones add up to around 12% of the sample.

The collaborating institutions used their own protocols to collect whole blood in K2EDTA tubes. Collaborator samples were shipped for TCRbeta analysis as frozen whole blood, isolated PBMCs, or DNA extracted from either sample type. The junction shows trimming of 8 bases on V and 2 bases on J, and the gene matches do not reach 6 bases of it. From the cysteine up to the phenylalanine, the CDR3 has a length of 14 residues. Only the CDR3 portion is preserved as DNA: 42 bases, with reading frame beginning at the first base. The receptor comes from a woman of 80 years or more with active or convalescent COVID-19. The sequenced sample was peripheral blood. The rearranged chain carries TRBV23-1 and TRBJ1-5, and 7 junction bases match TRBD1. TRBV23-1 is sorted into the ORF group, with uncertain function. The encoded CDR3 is CASVGTVCNQPQHF. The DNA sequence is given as TGCGCCAGCGTTGGGACAGTCTGCAATCAGCCCCAGCATTTT.